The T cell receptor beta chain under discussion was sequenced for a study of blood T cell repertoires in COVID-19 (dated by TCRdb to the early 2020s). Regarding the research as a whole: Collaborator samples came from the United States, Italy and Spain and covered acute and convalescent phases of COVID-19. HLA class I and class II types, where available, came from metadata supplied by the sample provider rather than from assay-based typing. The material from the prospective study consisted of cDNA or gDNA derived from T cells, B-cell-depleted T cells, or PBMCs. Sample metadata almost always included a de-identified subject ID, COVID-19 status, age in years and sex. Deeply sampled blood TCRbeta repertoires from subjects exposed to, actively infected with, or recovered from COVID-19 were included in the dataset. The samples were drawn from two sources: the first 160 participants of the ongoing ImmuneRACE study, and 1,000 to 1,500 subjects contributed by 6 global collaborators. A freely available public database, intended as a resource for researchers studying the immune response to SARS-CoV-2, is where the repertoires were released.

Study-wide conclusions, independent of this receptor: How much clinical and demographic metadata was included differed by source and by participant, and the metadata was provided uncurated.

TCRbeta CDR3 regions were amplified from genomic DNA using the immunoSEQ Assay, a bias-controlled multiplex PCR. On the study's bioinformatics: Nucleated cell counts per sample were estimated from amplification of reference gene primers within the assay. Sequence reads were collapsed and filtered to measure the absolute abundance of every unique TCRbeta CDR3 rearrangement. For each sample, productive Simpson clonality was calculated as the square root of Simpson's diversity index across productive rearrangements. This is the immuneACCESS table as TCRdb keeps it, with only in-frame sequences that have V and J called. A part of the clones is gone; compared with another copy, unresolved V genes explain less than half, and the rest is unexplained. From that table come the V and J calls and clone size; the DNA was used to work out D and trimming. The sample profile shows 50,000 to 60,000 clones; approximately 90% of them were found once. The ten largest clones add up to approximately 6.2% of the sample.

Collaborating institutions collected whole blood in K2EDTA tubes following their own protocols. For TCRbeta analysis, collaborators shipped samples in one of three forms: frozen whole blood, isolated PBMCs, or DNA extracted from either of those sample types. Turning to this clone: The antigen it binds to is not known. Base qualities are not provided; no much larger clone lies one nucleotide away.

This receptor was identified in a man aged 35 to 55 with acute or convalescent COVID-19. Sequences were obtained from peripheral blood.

CDR3 loop: CASSLEGAGGEGTDTQYF. The bases read TGTGCCAGCAGCTTGGAAGGGGCTGGCGGGGAGGGGACAGATACGCAGTATTTT. The rearrangement combines TRBV7-2 with TRBJ2-3; 7 middle bases align to TRBD2. From its cysteine to its phenylalanine, the CDR3 spans 18 amino acids. Only the CDR3 DNA stays, 54 bases, in frame from base 1. V is cut back by 3 bases and J by 3 bases, with 15 bases in the junction unmatched. Per the germline V gene, SGHTA is the CDR1 and FQGNSA is the CDR2.